This T cell receptor (beta chain) was sequenced in a study of neurological immune-mediated disorders. Time point meaning: longitudinal time-point 1 (baseline). 5'RACE employing 10-nucleotide random UMIs yielded the cDNA. Every sequencing run drew on 15-18 subjects and yielded over 190 million TCR-beta sequences. A single record per CDR3 protein comes from TCRdb applying MiXCR to the 5' RACE reads. The repertoire holds roughly 61,000 distinct CDR3 sequences, with about 10% as singletons. This clonotype was found many times. Its specificity is not known. CDR1 is ENHRY, CDR2 SYGVKD, per germline. The CDR3 is 13 amino acids. Trimming took 2 bases from V and 2 from J, leaving 6 bases between them. General study findings and limits: Across subjects, no CDR3 amino acid sequence appeared in expanded clones of more than one subject, a finding that suggested private repertoires in all groups. The greatest TCR clonal expansion appeared in HTLV-1-associated myelopathy and the smallest, falling below healthy controls, in multiple sclerosis.

Sample: PBMCs. The TCR comes from a male donor with HTLV-1-associated myelopathy (HAM/TSP). The chain has TRBV10-3 and TRBJ2-5; no reliable D call. CDR3 DNA sequence: TGTGCCATCAGTGAGGGCTGGCAAGAGACCCAGTACTTC. Amino acids: CAISEGWQETQYF.